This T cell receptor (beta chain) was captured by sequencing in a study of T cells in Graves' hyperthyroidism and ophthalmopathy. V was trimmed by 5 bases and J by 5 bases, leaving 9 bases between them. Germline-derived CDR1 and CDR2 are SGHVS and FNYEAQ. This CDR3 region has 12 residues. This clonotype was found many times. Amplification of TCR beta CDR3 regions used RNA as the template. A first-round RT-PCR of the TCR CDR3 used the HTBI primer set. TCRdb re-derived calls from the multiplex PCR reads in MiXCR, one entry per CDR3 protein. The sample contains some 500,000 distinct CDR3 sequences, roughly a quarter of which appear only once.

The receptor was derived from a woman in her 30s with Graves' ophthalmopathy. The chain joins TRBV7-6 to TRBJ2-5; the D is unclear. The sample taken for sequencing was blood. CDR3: CASSRWMETQYF. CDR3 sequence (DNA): TGTGCCAGCAGCCGGTGGATGGAGACCCAGTACTTC.